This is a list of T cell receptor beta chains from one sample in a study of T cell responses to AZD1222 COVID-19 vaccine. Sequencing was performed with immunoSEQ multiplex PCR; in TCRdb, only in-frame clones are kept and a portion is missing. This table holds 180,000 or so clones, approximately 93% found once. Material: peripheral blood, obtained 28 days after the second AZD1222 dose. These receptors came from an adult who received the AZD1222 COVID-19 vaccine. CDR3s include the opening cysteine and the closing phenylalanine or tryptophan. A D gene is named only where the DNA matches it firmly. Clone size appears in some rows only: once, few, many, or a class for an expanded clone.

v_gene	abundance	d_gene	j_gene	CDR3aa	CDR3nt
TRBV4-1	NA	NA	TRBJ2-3	CASSQDRKQDTQYF	TGCGCCAGCAGCCAAGACCGTAAGCAAGATACGCAGTATTTT
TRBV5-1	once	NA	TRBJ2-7	CASSLGWRVSGTYEQYF	TGCGCCAGCAGCTTAGGCTGGCGGGTCTCCGGCACCTACGAGCAGTACTTC
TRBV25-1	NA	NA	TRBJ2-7	CASSERRGLGAYEQYF	TGTGCCAGCAGTGAACGTCGGGGACTTGGAGCCTACGAGCAGTACTTC
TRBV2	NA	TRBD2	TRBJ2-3	CASSERGRDTDTQYF	TGTGCCAGCAGCGAGCGGGGTCGAGACACAGATACGCAGTATTTT
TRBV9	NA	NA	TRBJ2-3	CASSIWATDTQYF	TGTGCCAGCAGCATATGGGCCACAGATACGCAGTATTTT
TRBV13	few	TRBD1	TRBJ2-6	CASSVWTGGAPGANVLTF	TGTGCCAGCAGCGTCTGGACAGGGGGCGCTCCGGGGGCCAACGTCCTGACTTTC
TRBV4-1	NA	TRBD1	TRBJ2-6	CASSQETGAGANVLTF	TGCGCCAGCAGCCAAGAAACAGGGGCTGGGGCCAACGTCCTGACTTTC
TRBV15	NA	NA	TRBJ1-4	CATSRQATNEKLFF	TGTGCCACCAGCAGGCAGGCAACTAATGAAAAACTGTTTTTT
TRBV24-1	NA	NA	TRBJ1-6	CATAEGSYNSPLHF	TGTGCCACCGCGGAGGGTTCCTATAATTCACCCCTCCACTTT
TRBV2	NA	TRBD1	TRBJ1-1	CASRDRGITEAFF	TGTGCCAGCAGGGACAGGGGGATCACTGAAGCTTTCTTT
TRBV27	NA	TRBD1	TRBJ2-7	CASSPGTGNNYEQYF	TGTGCCAGCAGTCCCGGGACAGGGAATAACTACGAGCAGTACTTC
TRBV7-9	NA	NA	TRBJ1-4	CASSLGGAGEKLFF	TGTGCCAGCAGCTTAGGGGGGGCCGGTGAAAAACTGTTTTTT
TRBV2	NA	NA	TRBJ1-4	CASSEGGEKLFF	TGTGCCAGCAGTGAGGGGGGTGAAAAACTGTTTTTT
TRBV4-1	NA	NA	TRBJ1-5	CASSQDAAGTYNQPQHF	TGCGCCAGCAGCCAAGATGCGGCGGGGACCTACAATCAGCCCCAGCATTTT
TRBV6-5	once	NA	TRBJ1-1	CASSRTGHSTFF	TGTGCCAGCAGTCGTACAGGGCATTCGACTTTCTTT
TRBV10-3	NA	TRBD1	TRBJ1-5	CAISEGQGAGNQPQHF	TGTGCCATCAGTGAGGGTCAGGGGGCCGGCAATCAGCCCCAGCATTTT
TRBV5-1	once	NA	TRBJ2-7	CASQLDYEQYF	TGCGCCAGTCAGCTTGACTACGAGCAGTACTTC
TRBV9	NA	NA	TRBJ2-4	CASSGQRGLENIQYF	TGTGCCAGCAGCGGTCAACGGGGGCTTGAGAACATTCAGTACTTC
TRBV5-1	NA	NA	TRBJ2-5	CASSFQETQYF	TGCGCCAGCAGCTTCCAAGAGACCCAGTACTTC